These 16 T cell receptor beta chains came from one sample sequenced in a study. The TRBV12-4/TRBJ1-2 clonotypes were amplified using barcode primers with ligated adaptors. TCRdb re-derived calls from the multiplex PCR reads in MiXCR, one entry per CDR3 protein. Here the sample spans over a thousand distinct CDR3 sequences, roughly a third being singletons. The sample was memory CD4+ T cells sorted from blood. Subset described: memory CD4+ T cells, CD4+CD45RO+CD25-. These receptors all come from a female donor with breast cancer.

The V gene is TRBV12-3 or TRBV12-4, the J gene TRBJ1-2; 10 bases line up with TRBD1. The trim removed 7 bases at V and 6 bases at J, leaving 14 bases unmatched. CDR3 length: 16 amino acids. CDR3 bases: TGTGCCAGCACCCTAATGGGACAGGGGCACCGCAATGGCTACACCTTC. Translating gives CASTLMGQGHRNGYTF.

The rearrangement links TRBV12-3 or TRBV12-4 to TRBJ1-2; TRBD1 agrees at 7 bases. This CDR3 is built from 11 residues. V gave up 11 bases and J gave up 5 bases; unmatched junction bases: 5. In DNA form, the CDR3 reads TGTGCCTCCATGGGACAGTATGGCTACACCTTC. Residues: CASMGQYGYTF.

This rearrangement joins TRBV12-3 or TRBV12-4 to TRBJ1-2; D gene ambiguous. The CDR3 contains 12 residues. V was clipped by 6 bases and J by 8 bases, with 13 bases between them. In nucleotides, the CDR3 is TGTGCCAGCAGCGGGCGAGGAGGCGGCTACACCTTC. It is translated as CASSGRGGGYTF.

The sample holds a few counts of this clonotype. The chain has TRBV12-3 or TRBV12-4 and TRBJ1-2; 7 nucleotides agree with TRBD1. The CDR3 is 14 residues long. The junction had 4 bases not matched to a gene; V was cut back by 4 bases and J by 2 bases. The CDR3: CASSSAGQNYGYTF. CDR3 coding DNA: TGTGCCAGCAGTTCAGCGGGACAGAACTATGGCTACACCTTC.

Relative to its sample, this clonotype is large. CDR3 protein: CASGSGTNYGYTF. The CDR3 DNA follows: TGTGCCAGCGGGTCGGGGACTAACTATGGCTACACCTTC. The V call is TRBV12-3 or TRBV12-4, the J call TRBJ1-2; D is uncertain. The CDR3 spans 13 residues. V lost 8 bases and J lost 0, with 10 bases in between.

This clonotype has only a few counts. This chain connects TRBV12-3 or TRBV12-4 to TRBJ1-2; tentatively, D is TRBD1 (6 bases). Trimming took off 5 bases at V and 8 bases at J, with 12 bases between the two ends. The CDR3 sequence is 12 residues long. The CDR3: CASSPGDGGYTF. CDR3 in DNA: TGTGCCAGCAGTCCAGGGGACGGCGGCTACACCTTC.

CDR3 loop: CASSLSGTGSGYTF. The CDR3 DNA reads as TGTGCCAGCAGTCTATCCGGGACAGGGAGTGGCTACACCTTC. This chain joins TRBV12-3 or TRBV12-4 and TRBJ1-2; 9 bases line up with TRBD1. This CDR3 comprises 14 residues. Trimming took 5 bases from V and 7 from J; bases not matched to a gene: 8.

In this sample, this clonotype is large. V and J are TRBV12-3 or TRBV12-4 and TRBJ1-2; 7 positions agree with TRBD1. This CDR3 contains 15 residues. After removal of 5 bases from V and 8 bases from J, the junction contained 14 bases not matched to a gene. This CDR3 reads CASSLQTTGVDGYTF. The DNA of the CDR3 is TGTGCCAGCAGTCTCCAAACCACAGGGGTGGACGGCTACACCTTC.

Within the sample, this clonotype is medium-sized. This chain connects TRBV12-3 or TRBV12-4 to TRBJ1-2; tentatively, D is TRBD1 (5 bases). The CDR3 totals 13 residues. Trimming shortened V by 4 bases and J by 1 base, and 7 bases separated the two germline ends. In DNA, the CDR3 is TGTGCCAGCAGTTCAAGGGGTAACTATGGCTACACCTTC. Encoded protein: CASSSRGNYGYTF.

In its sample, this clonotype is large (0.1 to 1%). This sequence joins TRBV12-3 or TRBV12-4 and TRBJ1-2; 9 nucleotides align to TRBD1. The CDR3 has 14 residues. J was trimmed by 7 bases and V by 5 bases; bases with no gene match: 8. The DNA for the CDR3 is TGTGCCAGCAGTGCTTCGGACAGGGGAGGTGGCTACACCTTC. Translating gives CASSASDRGGGYTF.

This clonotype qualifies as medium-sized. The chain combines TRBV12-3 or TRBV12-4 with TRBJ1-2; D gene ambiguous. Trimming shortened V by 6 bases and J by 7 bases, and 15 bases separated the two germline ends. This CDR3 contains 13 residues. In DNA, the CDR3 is TGTGCCAGCAGGGTGGAGGATCTCTCTGGCTACACCTTC. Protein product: CASRVEDLSGYTF.

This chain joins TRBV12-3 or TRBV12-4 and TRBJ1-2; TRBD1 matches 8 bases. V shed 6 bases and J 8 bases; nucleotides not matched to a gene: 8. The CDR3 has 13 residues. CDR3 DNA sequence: TGTGCCAGCAGCTATGGACAGGGCGGCGGCTACACCTTC. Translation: CASSYGQGGGYTF.

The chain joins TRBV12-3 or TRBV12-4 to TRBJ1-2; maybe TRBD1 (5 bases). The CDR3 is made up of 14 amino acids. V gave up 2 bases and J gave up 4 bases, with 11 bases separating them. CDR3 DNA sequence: TGTGCCAGCAGTTTACGGGGCCAGGGCTATGGCTACACCTTC. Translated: CASSLRGQGYGYTF.

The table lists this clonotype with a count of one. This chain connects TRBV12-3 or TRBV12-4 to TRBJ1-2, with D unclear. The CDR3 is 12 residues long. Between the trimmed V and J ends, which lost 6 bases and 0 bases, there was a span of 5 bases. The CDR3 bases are TGTGCCAGCAGCGCTGCTAACTATGGCTACACCTTC. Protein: CASSAANYGYTF.

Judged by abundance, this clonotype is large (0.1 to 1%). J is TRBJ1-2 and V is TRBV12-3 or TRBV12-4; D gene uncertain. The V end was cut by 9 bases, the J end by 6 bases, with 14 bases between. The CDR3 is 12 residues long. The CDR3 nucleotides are TGTGCCAGTTTGAGGGAATTCCATGGCTACACCTTC. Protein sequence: CASLREFHGYTF.

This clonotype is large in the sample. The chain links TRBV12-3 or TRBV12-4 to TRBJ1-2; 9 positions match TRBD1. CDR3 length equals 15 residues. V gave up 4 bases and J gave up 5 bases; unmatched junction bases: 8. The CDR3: CASSSPDRGLYGYTF. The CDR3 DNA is TGTGCCAGCAGTTCCCCGGACAGGGGTCTGTATGGCTACACCTTC.